A selection of T cell receptor beta chains follows, all from one sample in a study of T-cell memory formation after mild COVID-19. TCRdb re-derived calls from the 5' RACE reads in MiXCR, one entry per CDR3 protein. The data show about 30,000 distinct CDR3 sequences, roughly an eighth seen once. Material for sequencing was PBMCs or a T cell subset sorted from them (not recorded which). Receptors originate from an adult woman who had mild COVID-19 (a few samples of this study predate the infection). Cell type and time point are not known. CDR3s include the opening cysteine and the closing phenylalanine or tryptophan. A D gene is named only where the DNA matches it firmly. Rows may omit the clone size; those that give it use once, few, many or a size class.

clone size,J gene,D gene,V gene,CDR3 protein,CDR3 DNA
many,TRBJ1-4,TRBD1,TRBV30,CAWTGQAGEKLFF,TGTGCCTGGACCGGACAGGCGGGTGAAAAACTGTTTTTT
many,TRBJ1-5,-,TRBV12-3/TRBV12-4,CASSFGQPQHF,TGTGCCAGCAGTTTTGGTCAGCCCCAGCATTTT
few,TRBJ1-5,-,TRBV30,CAWSRGIDQPQHF,TGTGCCTGGAGTAGGGGGATCGATCAGCCCCAGCATTTT
many,TRBJ2-3,TRBD1,TRBV7-9,CASSLAETGGGADTQYF,TGTGCCAGCAGCTTAGCCGAGACAGGGGGTGGCGCAGATACGCAGTATTTT
many,TRBJ1-1,-,TRBV5-6,CASSLEGYGTPAEAFF,TGTGCCAGCAGCTTGGAAGGGTACGGGACGCCGGCTGAAGCTTTCTTT
many,TRBJ1-2,-,TRBV29-1,CSVWAQGSGYTF,TGCAGCGTGTGGGCGCAGGGTAGCGGCTACACCTTC
many,TRBJ2-6,-,TRBV7-2,CASRVQTSGANVLTF,TGTGCCAGCAGGGTCCAGACCTCTGGGGCCAACGTCCTGACTTTC
many,TRBJ2-5,TRBD2,TRBV20-1,CSASGGTSIRETQYF,TGCAGTGCTAGTGGGGGGACTAGCATCCGGGAGACCCAGTACTTC
many,TRBJ2-6,TRBD1,TRBV23-1,CASRPTKGQDYVAGANVLTF,TGCGCCAGCCGTCCGACTAAAGGACAGGATTATGTCGCTGGGGCCAACGTCCTGACTTTC
many,TRBJ2-2,-,TRBV7-9,CASSLEAGHANTGELFF,TGTGCCAGCAGCCTTGAGGCGGGACACGCGAACACCGGGGAGCTGTTTTTT
many,TRBJ1-5,-,TRBV19,CASSQDRPYSNQPQHF,TGTGCCAGTAGCCAAGACAGGCCGTATAGCAATCAGCCCCAGCATTTT
many,TRBJ1-2,-,TRBV7-2,CASSLVAGWDGYTF,TGTGCCAGCAGCTTAGTAGCCGGTTGGGATGGCTACACCTTC
-,TRBJ2-3,TRBD2,TRBV29-1,CSVLIGLAPDTQYF,TGCAGCGTTCTCATCGGACTAGCCCCAGATACGCAGTATTTT